The 20 T cell receptor beta chains below all came from one sample that was sequenced in a study of blood T cell repertoires in COVID-19. Assay: immunoSEQ multiplex PCR; the TCRdb copy retains only in-frame clones and omits some. The table includes about 310,000 clones, around nine tenths detected once. The source material was peripheral blood. All receptors derive from a man aged 50 or older with active or convalescent COVID-19.

The V call is TRBV6-5, the J call TRBJ2-3; 7 bases fit TRBD2. The CDR3 loop spans 15 amino acids. CDR1 is MNHEY, CDR2 SVGAGI, per germline. The V and J ends lost 0 bases and 2 bases, in that order; junction bases with no gene match: 2. The CDR3 is CASSYSGGFTDTQYF. CDR3 sequence (DNA): TGTGCCAGCAGTTACTCGGGGGGGTTCACAGATACGCAGTATTTT.

The chain is built from TRBV10-1 and TRBJ1-4; 11 nucleotides line up with TRBD1. CDR1 is WNHNN, CDR2 SYGVQD, per germline (reference sequence). This CDR3 is built from 16 residues. V shed 6 bases and J 4 bases; nucleotides not matched to a gene: 7. CDR3 in DNA: TGCGCCAGCAGCCGAGGGGGACAGGGGGTTAATGAAAAACTGTTTTTT. This encodes CASSRGGQGVNEKLFF.

The chain uses TRBV18 and TRBJ1-2, with 7 bases matching TRBD1. This CDR3 is 14 amino acids long. With V trimmed by 4 bases and J by 0 bases, 2 bases remained unmatched. Looked up from germline, CDR1 is KGHSH and CDR2 is LQKENI. The CDR3: CASSQTGANYGYTF. The CDR3 bases are TGTGCCAGCTCACAAACAGGGGCTAACTATGGCTACACCTTC.

This chain joins TRBV7-2 and TRBJ2-5; possible D gene TRBD2, 6 bases. This CDR3 comprises 14 residues. Trimming shortened V by 5 bases and J by 2 bases, and 12 bases separated the two germline ends. Germline CDR1 SGHTA, CDR2 FQGNSA. This CDR3 is CASSPSLAQETQYF. The CDR3 nucleotides are TGTGCCAGCAGCCCCTCCCTAGCGCAAGAGACCCAGTACTTC.

V and J are TRBV29-1 and TRBJ2-5, with TRBD2 matching over 7 bases. The germline gives CDR1 SQVTM, CDR2 ANQGSEA. V dropped 2 bases and J dropped 4; count of bases not matched to a gene: 4. This CDR3 contains 13 residues. The CDR3: CSVESWEGETQYF. In nucleotides, the CDR3 is TGCAGCGTTGAATCCTGGGAGGGAGAGACCCAGTACTTC.

V usage is TRBV18 and J usage is TRBJ2-5; D might be TRBD2 (6 bases). The germline V gene encodes CDR1 KGHSH and CDR2 LQKENI. CDR3 size: 16 residues. V gave up 2 bases and J gave up 5 bases, with 18 bases separating them. The DNA of the CDR3 is TGTGCCAGCTCACCAAGATGGGAGGAGCCAAGGGAGACCCAGTACTTC. Its protein product is CASSPRWEEPRETQYF.

The rearrangement uses TRBV9 and TRBJ2-4, with D perhaps TRBD2 (6 bases). There are 20 residues in the CDR3. CDR1 and CDR2 (germline): SGDLS, YYNGEE. Deletions cut 1 base from V and 0 bases from J, with 23 bases between. CDR3 nucleotide sequence: TGTGCCAGCAGCGTACCCCCTCCGTCAGGGAGCGGGCTAGCCAAAAACATTCAGTACTTC. Residues: CASSVPPPSGSGLAKNIQYF.

The rearrangement links TRBV28 to TRBJ1-3, with D possibly TRBD1 on 5 matching bases. CDR3 length: 16 amino acids. Trimming removed 4 bases from V and 3 bases from J, with 16 bases in between. CDR1 and CDR2 from the germline V gene are MDHEN and SYDVKM. This CDR3 reads CASSSPGARGGNTIYF. The CDR3 coding sequence is TGTGCCAGCAGTTCCCCTGGGGCTAGGGGTGGAAACACCATATATTTT.

The gene calls are TRBV24-1 and TRBJ2-1, with 8 bases fitting TRBD2. CDR3 size: 16 residues. Trimming took 3 bases from V and 2 from J; bases not matched to a gene: 5. Germline V gene data show CDR1 as KGHDR and CDR2 as SFDVKD. CDR3 coding DNA: TGTGCCACCAGTGATACACAGCGGGAGCCCTACAATGAGCAGTTCTTC. This sequence encodes CATSDTQREPYNEQFF.

The J gene is TRBJ1-3, the V gene TRBV28; perhaps TRBD1 as D (6 bases). Trimming shortened V by 9 bases and J by 4 bases, and 16 bases separated the two germline ends. The CDR3 loop spans 14 amino acids. Germline-derived CDR1 and CDR2 are MDHEN and SYDVKM. The CDR3 DNA reads as TGTGCCAGTACAATCGCAGGGGAAGGAAACACCATATATTTT. Translation gives CASTIAGEGNTIYF.

This chain links TRBV12-2 with TRBJ1-6; TRBD1, the D gene given by the table, was not confirmed from the DNA. TRBV12-2 is a known pseudogene. CDR3 size: 14 residues. As DNA, the CDR3 is TGTGCAAGTCGCTCTGGACAAAGTAATTCACCCCTCCACTTT. The encoded protein is CASRSGQSNSPLHF.

This rearrangement joins TRBV7-9 to TRBJ2-5, with D maybe TRBD1 (6 bases). The CDR3 is 14 residues long. The V gene lost 2 bases and the J gene lost 1 base, with 8 bases spanning the gap. CDR1 and CDR2 (germline): SEHNR, FQNEAQ (reference sequence). CDR3 coding DNA: TGTGCCAGCAGCTTATACAGGGCCCAAGAGACCCAGTACTTC. Its translation is CASSLYRAQETQYF.

J is TRBJ1-1 and V is TRBV28, with a tentative D call TRBD1 (6 bases). V was clipped by 5 bases and J by 0 bases, with 13 bases between them. The CDR3 is made up of 15 amino acids. CDR1 is MDHEN and CDR2 is SYDVKM in the germline V gene. The CDR3 region has the DNA TGTGCCAGCAGTCTCCTGACAGGTATGAACACTGAAGCTTTCTTT. Its translation: CASSLLTGMNTEAFF.

The CDR3 region has the DNA TGTGCCAGCAGCCAGGCGGGCTCTGGGGCCAACGTCCTGACTTTC. Residues: CASSQAGSGANVLTF. This chain uses TRBV28 with TRBJ2-6; D may be TRBD2 (5 bases). Germline CDR1 is MDHEN and CDR2 is SYDVKM. The CDR3 is made up of 15 amino acids. Trimming shortened V by 6 bases and J by 0 bases, and 9 bases separated the two germline ends.

J is TRBJ2-5 and V is TRBV10-3; possible D gene TRBD1, 6 bases. The CDR3 is 13 residues long. Germline V lookup: CDR1 ENHRY, CDR2 SYGVKD. V lost 4 bases and J 4 bases, leaving 10 bases between the germline ends. The CDR3 sequence is CAISVGAGETQYF. The CDR3 DNA follows: TGTGCCATCAGTGTGGGGGCCGGAGAGACCCAGTACTTC.

V is TRBV19 and J is TRBJ1-2; the match to TRBD1 covers 7 bases. The length of the CDR3 is 13 residues. The germline CDR1 and CDR2 sequences are LNHDA and SQIVND (reference sequence). Trimming cost V 4 bases and J 4 bases; bases outside gene matches: 3. The CDR3 DNA follows: TGTGCCAGTAGTAGTGGACAGGTCTATGGCTACACCTTC. It yields the protein CASSSGQVYGYTF.

This chain joins TRBV28 and TRBJ1-3, with 9 bases lining up with TRBD1. V was pared by 4 bases and J by 2 bases, with 0 bases of the junction left unmatched. This CDR3 has 14 residues. Per the germline V gene, CDR1 is MDHEN and CDR2 is SYDVKM. CDR3: CASSWDRAGNTIYF. The CDR3 DNA is TGTGCCAGCAGTTGGGACAGGGCTGGAAACACCATATATTTT.

V gene TRBV3-1 (or the pseudogene TRBV3-2) combines with J gene TRBJ2-2, with a possible D match to TRBD1 (5 bases). Germline loops: CDR1 LGHDT, CDR2 YNNKEL (reference sequence). CDR3 length: 13 residues. The V gene lost 5 bases and the J gene lost 7 bases, with 11 bases spanning the gap. CDR3 DNA: TGTGCCAGCAGCTCACAGGTTAGCGGGGAGCTGTTTTTT. As protein: CASSSQVSGELFF.

This sequence joins TRBV2 and TRBJ1-1; D is possibly TRBD1 (6 bases). V dropped 6 bases and J dropped 8 bases, with 16 bases sitting between them. Germline V gene data show CDR1 as SNHLY and CDR2 as FYNNEI. The CDR3 length is 13 residues. Here the CDR3 DNA reads TGTGCCAGCAGGACTACAGGGCTTGGGGAAGCTTTCTTT. It specifies CASRTTGLGEAFF.

The sample holds a few counts of this clone. The genes are TRBV10-3 and TRBJ1-5, with D possibly being TRBD1 (6 bases). Germline loops: CDR1 ENHRY, CDR2 SYGVKD. This CDR3 contains 15 residues. V lost 0 bases to trimming and J lost 5 bases, with 11 bases between them. The CDR3 loop reads CAISESGGGHQPQHF. The CDR3 nucleotides are TGTGCCATCAGTGAGTCCGGGGGGGGCCATCAGCCCCAGCATTTT.